This T cell receptor (beta chain) was profiled in a study of blood T cell repertoires in COVID-19. Study background: Acute and convalescent COVID-19 specimens originated in the United States, Italy and Spain. The analysed material was cDNA or gDNA that came from T cells, B-cell-depleted T cells, or PBMCs.

The data were produced by immunoSEQ multiplex PCR, yet TCRdb's version contains in-frame clones alone and is incomplete. The sample lists about 250,000 clones; roughly nine tenths were seen once. Study members were between about 18 and 100 years old and lived in approximately 25 US regions. The CDR3 is 14 amino acids. The V end was cut by 3 bases, the J end by 6 bases, with 15 bases between. CDR1 and CDR2 (germline): SEHNR, FQNEAQ (reference sequence). This sequence joins TRBV7-9 and TRBJ2-7; D is possibly TRBD2 (6 bases). The sequenced material came from PBMCs or T cells enriched from blood (not recorded which). The clonotype comes from a young woman who had recovered from COVID-19. This chain's CDR3 is CASSLAQAGLEQYF. For the CDR3, the DNA is TGTGCCAGCAGCTTGGCACAGGCGGGGCTCGAGCAGTACTTC. The variable domain in full, completed from reference TRBV7-9 and TRBJ2-7, reads DTGVSQNPRHKITKRGQNVTFRCDPISEHNRLYWYRQTLGQGPEFLTYFQNEAQLEKSRLLSDRFSAERPKGSFSTLEIQRTEQGDSAMYLCASSLAQAGLEQYFGPGTRLTVT.